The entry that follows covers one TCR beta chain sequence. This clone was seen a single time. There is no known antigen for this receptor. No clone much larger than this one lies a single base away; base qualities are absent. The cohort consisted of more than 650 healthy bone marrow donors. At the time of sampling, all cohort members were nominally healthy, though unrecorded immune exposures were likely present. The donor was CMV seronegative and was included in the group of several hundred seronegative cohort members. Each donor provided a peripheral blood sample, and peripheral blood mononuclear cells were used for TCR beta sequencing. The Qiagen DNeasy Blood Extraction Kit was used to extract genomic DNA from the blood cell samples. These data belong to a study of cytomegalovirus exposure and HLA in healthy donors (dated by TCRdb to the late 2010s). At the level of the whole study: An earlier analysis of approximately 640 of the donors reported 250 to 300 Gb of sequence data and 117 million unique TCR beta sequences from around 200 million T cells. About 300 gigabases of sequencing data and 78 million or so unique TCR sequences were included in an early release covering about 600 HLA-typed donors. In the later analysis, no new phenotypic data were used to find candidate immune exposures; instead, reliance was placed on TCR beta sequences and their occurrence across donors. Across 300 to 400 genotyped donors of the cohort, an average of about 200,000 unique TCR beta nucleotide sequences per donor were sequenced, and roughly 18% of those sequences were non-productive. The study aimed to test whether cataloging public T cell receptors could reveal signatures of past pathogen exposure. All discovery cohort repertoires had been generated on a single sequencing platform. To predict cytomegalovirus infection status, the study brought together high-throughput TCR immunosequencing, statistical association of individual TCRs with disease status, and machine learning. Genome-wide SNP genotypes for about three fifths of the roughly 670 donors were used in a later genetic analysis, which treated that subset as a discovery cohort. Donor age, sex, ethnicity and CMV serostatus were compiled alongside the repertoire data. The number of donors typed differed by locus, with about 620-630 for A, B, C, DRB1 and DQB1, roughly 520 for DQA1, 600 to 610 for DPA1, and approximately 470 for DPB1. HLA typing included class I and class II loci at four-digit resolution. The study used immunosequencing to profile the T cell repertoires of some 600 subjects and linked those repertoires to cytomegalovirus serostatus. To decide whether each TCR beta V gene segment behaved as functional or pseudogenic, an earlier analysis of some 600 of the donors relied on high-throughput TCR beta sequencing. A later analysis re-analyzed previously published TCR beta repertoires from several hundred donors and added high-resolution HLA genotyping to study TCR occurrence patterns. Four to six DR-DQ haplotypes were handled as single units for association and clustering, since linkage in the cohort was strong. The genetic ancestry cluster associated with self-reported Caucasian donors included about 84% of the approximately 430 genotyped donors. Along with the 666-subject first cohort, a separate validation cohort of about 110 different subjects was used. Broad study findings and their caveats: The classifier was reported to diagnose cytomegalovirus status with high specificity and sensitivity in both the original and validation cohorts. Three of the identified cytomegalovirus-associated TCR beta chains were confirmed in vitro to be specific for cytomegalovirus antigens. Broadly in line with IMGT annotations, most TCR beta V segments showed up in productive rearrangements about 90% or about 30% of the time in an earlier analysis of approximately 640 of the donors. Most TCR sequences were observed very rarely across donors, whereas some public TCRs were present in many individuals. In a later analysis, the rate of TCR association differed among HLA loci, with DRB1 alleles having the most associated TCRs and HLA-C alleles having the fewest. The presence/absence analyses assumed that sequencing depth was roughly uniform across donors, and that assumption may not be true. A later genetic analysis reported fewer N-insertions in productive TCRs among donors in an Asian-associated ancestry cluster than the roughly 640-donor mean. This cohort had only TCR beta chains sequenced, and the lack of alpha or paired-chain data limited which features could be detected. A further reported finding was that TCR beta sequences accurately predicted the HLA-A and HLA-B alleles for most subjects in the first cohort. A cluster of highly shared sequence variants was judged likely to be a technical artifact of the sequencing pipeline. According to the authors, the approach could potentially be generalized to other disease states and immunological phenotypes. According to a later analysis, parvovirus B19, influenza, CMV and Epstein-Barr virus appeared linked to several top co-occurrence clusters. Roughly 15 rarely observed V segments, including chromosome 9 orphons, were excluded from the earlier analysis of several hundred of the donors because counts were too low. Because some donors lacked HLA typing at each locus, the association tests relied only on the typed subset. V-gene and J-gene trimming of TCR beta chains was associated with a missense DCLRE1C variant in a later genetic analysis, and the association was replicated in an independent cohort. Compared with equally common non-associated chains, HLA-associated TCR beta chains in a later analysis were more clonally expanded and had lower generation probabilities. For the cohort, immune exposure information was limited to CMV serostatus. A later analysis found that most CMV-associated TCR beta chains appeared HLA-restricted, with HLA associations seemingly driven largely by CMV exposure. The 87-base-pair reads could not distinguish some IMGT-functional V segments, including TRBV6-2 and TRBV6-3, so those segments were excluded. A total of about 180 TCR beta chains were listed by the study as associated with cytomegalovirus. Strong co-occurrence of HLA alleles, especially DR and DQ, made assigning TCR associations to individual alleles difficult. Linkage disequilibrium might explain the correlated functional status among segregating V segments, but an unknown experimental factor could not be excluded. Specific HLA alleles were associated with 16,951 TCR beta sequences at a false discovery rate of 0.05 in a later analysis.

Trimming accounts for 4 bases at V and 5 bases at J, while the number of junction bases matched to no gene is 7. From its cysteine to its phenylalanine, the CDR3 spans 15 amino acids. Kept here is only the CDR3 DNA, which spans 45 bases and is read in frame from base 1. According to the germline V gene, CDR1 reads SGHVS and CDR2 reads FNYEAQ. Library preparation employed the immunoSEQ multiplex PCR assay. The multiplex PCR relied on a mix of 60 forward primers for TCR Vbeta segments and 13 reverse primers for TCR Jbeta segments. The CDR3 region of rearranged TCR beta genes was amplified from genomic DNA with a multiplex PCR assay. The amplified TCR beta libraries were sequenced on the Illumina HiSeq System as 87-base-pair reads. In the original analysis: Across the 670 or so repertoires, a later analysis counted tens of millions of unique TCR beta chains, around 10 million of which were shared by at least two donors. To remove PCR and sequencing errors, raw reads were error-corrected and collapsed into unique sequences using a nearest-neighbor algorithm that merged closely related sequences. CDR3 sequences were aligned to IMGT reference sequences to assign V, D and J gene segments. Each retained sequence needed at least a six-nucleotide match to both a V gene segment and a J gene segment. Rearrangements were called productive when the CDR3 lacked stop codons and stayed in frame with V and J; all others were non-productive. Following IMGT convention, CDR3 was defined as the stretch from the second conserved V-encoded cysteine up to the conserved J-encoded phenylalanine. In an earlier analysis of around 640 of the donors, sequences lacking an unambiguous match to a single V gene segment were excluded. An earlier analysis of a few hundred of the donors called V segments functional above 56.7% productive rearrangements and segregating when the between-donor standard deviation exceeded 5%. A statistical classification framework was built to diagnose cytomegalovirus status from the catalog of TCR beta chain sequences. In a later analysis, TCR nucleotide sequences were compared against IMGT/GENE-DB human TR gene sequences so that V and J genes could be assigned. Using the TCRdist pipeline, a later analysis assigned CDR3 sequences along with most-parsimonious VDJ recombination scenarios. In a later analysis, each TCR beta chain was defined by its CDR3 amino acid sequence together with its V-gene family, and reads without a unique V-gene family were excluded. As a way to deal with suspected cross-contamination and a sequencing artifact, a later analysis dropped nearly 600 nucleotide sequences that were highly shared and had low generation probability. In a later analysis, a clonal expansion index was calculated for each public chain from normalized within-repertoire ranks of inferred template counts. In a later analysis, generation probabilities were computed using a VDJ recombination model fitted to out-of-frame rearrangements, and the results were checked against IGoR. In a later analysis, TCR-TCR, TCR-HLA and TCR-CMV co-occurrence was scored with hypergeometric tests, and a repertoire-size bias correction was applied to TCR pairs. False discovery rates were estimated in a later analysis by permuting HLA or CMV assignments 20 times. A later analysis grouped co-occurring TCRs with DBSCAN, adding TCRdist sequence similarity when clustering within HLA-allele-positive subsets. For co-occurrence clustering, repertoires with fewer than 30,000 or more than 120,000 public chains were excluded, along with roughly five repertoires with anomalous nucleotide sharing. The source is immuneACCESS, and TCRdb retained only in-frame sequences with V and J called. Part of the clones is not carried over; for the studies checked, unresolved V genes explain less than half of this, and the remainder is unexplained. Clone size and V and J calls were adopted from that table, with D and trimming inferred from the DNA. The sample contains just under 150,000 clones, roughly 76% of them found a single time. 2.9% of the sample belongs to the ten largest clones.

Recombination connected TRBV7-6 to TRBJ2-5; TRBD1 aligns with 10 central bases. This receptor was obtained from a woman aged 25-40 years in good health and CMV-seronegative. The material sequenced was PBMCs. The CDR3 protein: CASSSGTGVSETQYF. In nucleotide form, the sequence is TGTGCCAGCAGCTCCGGGACAGGGGTTAGCGAGACCCAGTACTTC.